These T cell receptor beta chains were read from a single sample in a study of blood T cell repertoires in COVID-19. Some clones are missing from TCRdb's copy, which holds only in-frame ones; the method was immunoSEQ multiplex PCR. This sample yields some 150,000 clones, of which around nine tenths are seen a single time; 1.2% belongs to the top ten. The sequencing sample was made of PBMCs or T cells enriched from blood (not recorded which). The receptors stem from a woman aged 25-40 years with acute COVID-19. The CDR3 runs from the conserved cysteine through the conserved F or W. A D gene is named only where the DNA matches it firmly. Rows give clone size only sometimes, using once, few, many, or a class for an expanded clone.

v_call: TRBV5-1
j_call: TRBJ2-7
d_call: TRBD1
clone_size: few
cdr3_aa: CASSTRQGSYEQYF
cdr3_nt: TGCGCCAGCAGCACCAGACAGGGGTCCTACGAGCAGTACTTC

v_call: TRBV10-1
j_call: TRBJ2-7
d_call: -
clone_size: -
cdr3_aa: CASSGGPPFYEQYF
cdr3_nt: TGCGCCAGCAGTGGGGGGCCCCCTTTCTACGAGCAGTACTTC

v_call: TRBV5-4
j_call: TRBJ2-2
d_call: TRBD1
clone_size: few
cdr3_aa: CASSPMGQSNTGELFF
cdr3_nt: TGTGCCAGCAGCCCCATGGGACAGTCGAACACCGGGGAGCTGTTTTTT

v_call: TRBV2
j_call: TRBJ1-2
d_call: -
clone_size: -
cdr3_aa: CASNPDSLYLYGYTF
cdr3_nt: TGTGCCAGCAACCCCGACAGTCTTTATCTCTATGGCTACACCTTC

v_call: TRBV27
j_call: TRBJ1-4
d_call: TRBD1
clone_size: -
cdr3_aa: CASSSLNPDRGRFREKLFF
cdr3_nt: TGTGCCAGCAGTTCCCTCAACCCTGACAGGGGGCGATTTCGAGAAAAACTGTTTTTT

v_call: TRBV5-1
j_call: TRBJ1-2
d_call: -
clone_size: few
cdr3_aa: CASSLTEYGYTF
cdr3_nt: TGCGCCAGCAGCTTGACAGAATATGGCTACACCTTC

v_call: TRBV2
j_call: TRBJ1-4
d_call: -
clone_size: -
cdr3_aa: CASSEGGRPTGKLFF
cdr3_nt: TGTGCCAGCAGTGAAGGCGGCAGACCTACGGGAAAACTGTTTTTT

v_call: TRBV27
j_call: TRBJ1-2
d_call: TRBD1
clone_size: -
cdr3_aa: CASSNRDRPSYTF
cdr3_nt: TGTGCCAGCAGTAACCGGGACAGACCCTCCTACACCTTC

v_call: TRBV5-4
j_call: TRBJ2-1
d_call: -
clone_size: few
cdr3_aa: CASSLEAPNEQFF
cdr3_nt: TGTGCCAGCAGCTTGGAAGCTCCCAATGAGCAGTTCTTC

v_call: TRBV6-2/TRBV6-3
j_call: TRBJ1-1
d_call: -
clone_size: -
cdr3_aa: CASSYPGAGATEAFF
cdr3_nt: TGTGCCAGCAGTTACCCCGGGGCAGGGGCCACTGAAGCTTTCTTT

v_call: TRBV6-2/TRBV6-3
j_call: TRBJ2-5
d_call: -
clone_size: once
cdr3_aa: CASSPLAPQETQYF
cdr3_nt: TGTGCCAGCAGCCCACTAGCACCCCAAGAGACCCAGTACTTC

v_call: TRBV5-6
j_call: TRBJ2-5
d_call: -
clone_size: few
cdr3_aa: CASSLPEGETQYF
cdr3_nt: TGTGCCAGCAGCCTGCCGGAGGGAGAGACCCAGTACTTC

v_call: TRBV14
j_call: TRBJ2-1
d_call: TRBD2
clone_size: once
cdr3_aa: CASSQETSGRYNEQFF
cdr3_nt: TGTGCCAGCAGCCAAGAGACTAGCGGGAGGTACAATGAGCAGTTCTTC

v_call: TRBV27
j_call: TRBJ1-1
d_call: -
clone_size: -
cdr3_aa: CASSPGGGPGNTEAFF
cdr3_nt: TGTGCCAGCAGTCCTGGCGGCGGGCCGGGGAACACTGAAGCTTTCTTT

v_call: TRBV18
j_call: TRBJ2-7
d_call: TRBD1
clone_size: -
cdr3_aa: CASSPDRGRHEQYF
cdr3_nt: TGTGCCAGCTCACCCGACAGGGGTCGTCACGAGCAGTACTTC

v_call: TRBV18
j_call: TRBJ1-4
d_call: TRBD1
clone_size: -
cdr3_aa: CASSPRQGGEKLFF
cdr3_nt: TGTGCCAGCTCACCAAGACAGGGAGGCGAAAAACTGTTTTTT

v_call: TRBV18
j_call: TRBJ1-1
d_call: TRBD1
clone_size: -
cdr3_aa: CASSNQYGTGRTEAFF
cdr3_nt: TGTGCCAGCTCAAACCAGTACGGGACAGGGCGCACTGAAGCTTTCTTT

v_call: TRBV7-8
j_call: TRBJ1-6
d_call: -
clone_size: -
cdr3_aa: CASSLVQAYSPLHF
cdr3_nt: TGTGCCAGCAGCTTAGTCCAGGCGTATTCACCCCTCCACTTT

v_call: TRBV7-9
j_call: TRBJ1-5
d_call: -
clone_size: -
cdr3_aa: CASRTEGLSASSNQPQHF
cdr3_nt: TGTGCCAGCAGAACGGAGGGATTATCGGCATCATCAAATCAGCCCCAGCATTTT

v_call: TRBV28
j_call: TRBJ1-4
d_call: -
clone_size: few
cdr3_aa: CASRTTAWSTNEKLFF
cdr3_nt: TGTGCCTCTCGCACGACGGCCTGGAGCACTAATGAAAAACTGTTTTTT

v_call: TRBV29-1
j_call: TRBJ1-1
d_call: -
clone_size: -
cdr3_aa: CSVEEGGNTEAFF
cdr3_nt: TGCAGCGTTGAAGAGGGAGGGAACACTGAAGCTTTCTTT

v_call: TRBV23-1
j_call: TRBJ2-6
d_call: -
clone_size: -
cdr3_aa: CASTYSSGANVLTF
cdr3_nt: TGCGCCAGCACCTACTCCTCTGGGGCCAACGTCCTGACTTTC

v_call: TRBV7-9
j_call: TRBJ2-1
d_call: TRBD2
clone_size: -
cdr3_aa: CASSLQIAGDLEQFF
cdr3_nt: TGTGCCAGCAGCTTACAAATAGCGGGAGATCTTGAGCAGTTCTTC

v_call: TRBV29-1
j_call: TRBJ2-5
d_call: TRBD2
clone_size: -
cdr3_aa: CSGTTSGQETQYF
cdr3_nt: TGCAGCGGTACCACTAGCGGACAAGAGACCCAGTACTTC

v_call: TRBV9
j_call: TRBJ1-2
d_call: -
clone_size: -
cdr3_aa: CASSVDGQMDGYTF
cdr3_nt: TGTGCCAGCAGCGTAGATGGGCAGATGGATGGCTACACCTTC

v_call: TRBV28
j_call: TRBJ2-5
d_call: TRBD2
clone_size: -
cdr3_aa: CASSLGGPKGLAGGRGQETQYF
cdr3_nt: TGTGCCAGCAGTTTAGGCGGACCGAAGGGACTAGCGGGAGGGCGAGGTCAAGAGACCCAGTACTTC

v_call: TRBV19
j_call: TRBJ1-5
d_call: -
clone_size: -
cdr3_aa: CASSFGERQPQHF
cdr3_nt: TGTGCCAGTAGTTTCGGGGAGCGACAGCCCCAGCATTTT

v_call: TRBV9
j_call: TRBJ2-1
d_call: TRBD2
clone_size: -
cdr3_aa: CASSVGGSGNNEQFF
cdr3_nt: TGTGCCAGCAGCGTAGGAGGTAGCGGGAACAATGAGCAGTTCTTC

v_call: TRBV4-3
j_call: TRBJ2-1
d_call: -
clone_size: -
cdr3_aa: CASSQERLSSYNEQFF
cdr3_nt: TGCGCCAGCAGCCAAGAGCGGCTTAGCTCCTACAATGAGCAGTTCTTC

v_call: TRBV28
j_call: TRBJ2-5
d_call: TRBD2
clone_size: -
cdr3_aa: CAIEAGRKETQYF
cdr3_nt: TGTGCCATAGAAGCGGGGAGAAAAGAGACCCAGTACTTC

v_call: TRBV25-1
j_call: TRBJ1-6
d_call: -
clone_size: few
cdr3_aa: CASSAYSEVPLNSPLHF
cdr3_nt: TGTGCCAGCAGTGCCTATTCGGAGGTCCCCCTAAATTCACCCCTCCACTTT

v_call: TRBV9
j_call: TRBJ2-1
d_call: TRBD2
clone_size: -
cdr3_aa: CASSVGLAVNYNEQFF
cdr3_nt: TGTGCCAGCAGCGTAGGACTAGCGGTAAACTACAATGAGCAGTTCTTC

v_call: TRBV7-9
j_call: TRBJ2-1
d_call: -
clone_size: -
cdr3_aa: CASSLVLSEQFF
cdr3_nt: TGTGCCAGCAGCTTAGTCCTTAGTGAGCAGTTCTTC

v_call: TRBV2
j_call: TRBJ1-1
d_call: TRBD1
clone_size: -
cdr3_aa: CASSIGQGSTEAFF
cdr3_nt: TGTGCCAGCAGTATTGGACAGGGATCTACTGAAGCTTTCTTT

v_call: TRBV9
j_call: TRBJ2-2
d_call: TRBD1
clone_size: -
cdr3_aa: CASSRGTATGELFF
cdr3_nt: TGTGCCAGCAGCCGAGGGACAGCCACCGGGGAGCTGTTTTTT

v_call: TRBV6-2/TRBV6-3
j_call: TRBJ2-2
d_call: TRBD1
clone_size: -
cdr3_aa: CASSPIPGQGIGELFF
cdr3_nt: TGTGCCAGCAGTCCGATCCCGGGACAGGGGATCGGGGAGCTGTTTTTT

v_call: TRBV30
j_call: TRBJ2-7
d_call: TRBD1
clone_size: once
cdr3_aa: CAWGTGVEQYF
cdr3_nt: TGTGCCTGGGGGACAGGGGTCGAGCAGTACTTC

v_call: TRBV18
j_call: TRBJ2-1
d_call: TRBD1
clone_size: -
cdr3_aa: CASSPNRGRDGGAYNEQFF
cdr3_nt: TGTGCCAGCTCACCAAACAGGGGGCGCGATGGGGGCGCCTACAATGAGCAGTTCTTC

v_call: TRBV10-3
j_call: TRBJ2-5
d_call: TRBD1
clone_size: -
cdr3_aa: CATSPRQGGEETQYF
cdr3_nt: TGTGCCACCTCACCACGACAGGGTGGGGAAGAGACCCAGTACTTC

v_call: TRBV4-1
j_call: TRBJ1-2
d_call: -
clone_size: few
cdr3_aa: CASSPRQGLGYGYTF
cdr3_nt: TGCGCCAGCAGCCCCCGGCAGGGTTTGGGCTATGGCTACACCTTC

v_call: TRBV19
j_call: TRBJ1-5
d_call: -
clone_size: few
cdr3_aa: CASSIIDQPQHF
cdr3_nt: TGTGCCAGTAGTATAATAGATCAGCCCCAGCATTTT

v_call: TRBV11-2
j_call: TRBJ1-3
d_call: TRBD1
clone_size: -
cdr3_aa: CASSPTTGTGLGNTIYF
cdr3_nt: TGTGCCAGCAGCCCGACAACCGGGACAGGGCTCGGAAACACCATATATTTT

v_call: TRBV2
j_call: TRBJ1-5
d_call: -
clone_size: -
cdr3_aa: CASSETAVYSNQPQHF
cdr3_nt: TGTGCCAGCAGTGAAACAGCTGTTTATAGCAATCAGCCCCAGCATTTT

v_call: TRBV5-4
j_call: TRBJ1-1
d_call: -
clone_size: -
cdr3_aa: CASSFANMNTEAFF
cdr3_nt: TGTGCCAGCAGCTTCGCCAACATGAACACTGAAGCTTTCTTT

v_call: TRBV11-2
j_call: TRBJ1-2
d_call: -
clone_size: -
cdr3_aa: CASSKLRSDYGYTF
cdr3_nt: TGTGCCAGCAGTAAGCTTCGGAGCGACTATGGCTACACCTTC

v_call: TRBV4-3
j_call: TRBJ2-3
d_call: TRBD2
clone_size: -
cdr3_aa: CASSPGGTDTQYF
cdr3_nt: TGCGCCAGCAGCCCGGGAGGGACAGATACGCAGTATTTT

v_call: TRBV30
j_call: TRBJ2-7
d_call: TRBD1
clone_size: -
cdr3_aa: CAWSTPGQGNYEQYF
cdr3_nt: TGTGCCTGGAGTACCCCGGGACAGGGAAATTACGAGCAGTACTTC

v_call: TRBV5-6
j_call: TRBJ1-1
d_call: -
clone_size: -
cdr3_aa: CASSLGAGIFEAFF
cdr3_nt: TGTGCCAGCAGCTTGGGGGCGGGAATCTTTGAAGCTTTCTTT

v_call: TRBV7-9
j_call: TRBJ1-2
d_call: -
clone_size: -
cdr3_aa: CASSPGHAGYTF
cdr3_nt: TGTGCCAGCAGCCCTGGACACGCTGGCTACACCTTC

v_call: TRBV27
j_call: TRBJ1-5
d_call: -
clone_size: -
cdr3_aa: CASSSRGGNQPQHF
cdr3_nt: TGTGCCAGCAGTTCGCGGGGGGGCAATCAGCCCCAGCATTTT

v_call: TRBV18
j_call: TRBJ1-4
d_call: TRBD1
clone_size: -
cdr3_aa: CASSGTGKYEKLFF
cdr3_nt: TGTGCCAGCTCAGGGACAGGGAAATATGAAAAACTGTTTTTT